The clone carrying this TCR beta chain showed up many times. The antigen is not known. Its ends do not fully match the called genes, so a read error is possible. Unique molecular identifiers were in the cDNA, with template-switch universal primer binding. One entry per CDR3 protein results from TCRdb running MiXCR on the 5' RACE reads. The table shows 250,000 or so distinct CDR3 sequences, with about 8.9% occurring only once. The CDR3 totals 14 residues. Germline CDR1 SGHRS, CDR2 YFSETQ. These data come from a study of identical twins. Study results and caveats: A lower insertion count was a feature of abundant cord blood beta clonotypes, with no such feature in memory repertoires. Surplus twin overlap in beta out-of-frame sequences was less pronounced.

These data were likewise used in another study, on yellow fever vaccine responses in identical twins.

The source of this sequence is a woman between 18 and 30 years old in good health. Sequencing used CD8+ T cells sorted from blood. The V and J genes are TRBV5-1 and TRBJ1-1; 8 bases map to TRBD1. CDR3 sequence reads: CASSLTGANNEAFF. The CDR3 DNA follows: TGCGCCAGCAGCCTGACAGGGGCGAACAATGAAGCTTTCTTT. The full variable domain, completed using reference TRBV5-1 and TRBJ1-1, is KAGVTQTPRYLIKTRGQQVTLSCSPISGHRSVSWYQQTPGQGLQFLFEYFSETQRNKGNFPGRFSGRQFSNSRSEMNVSTLELGDSALYLCASSLTGANNEAFFGQGTRLTVV.